This T cell receptor (beta chain) derives from a study of immune cell composition in non-small cell lung cancer. General observations from the study: Dominant in vivo tumour-associated clones were not shown to share tumour-reactive sequences.

Normal lung was taken at the farthest possible site, at least 3 cm from tumour. Template was genomic DNA from frozen, unsorted single-cell suspensions. Worth noting for this clone: Its antigen is currently unknown.

The repertoire was sequenced with immunoSEQ multiplex PCR; TCRdb's copy has only in-frame clones and lacks some. The top ten clones hold roughly 12% of a sample with around 10,000 clones, roughly 80% of them seen once. Sequences were obtained from non-adjacent lung tissue. The receptor was derived from a human donor with non-small cell lung cancer.

The CDR3 loop is CASSLLAGRAQETQYF. The CDR3 bases are TGTGCCAGCAGTCTTCTAGCGGGAAGAGCCCAAGAGACCCAGTACTTC. This chain connects TRBV27 to TRBJ2-5; 9 nucleotides agree with TRBD2. V shed 5 bases and J 1 base; nucleotides not matched to a gene: 8. The CDR3 extends over 16 amino acids. Germline V gene lookup returns CDR1 MNHEY and CDR2 SMNVEV (reference sequence).